The T cell receptor (beta chain) described here comes from a study of blood T cell repertoires in COVID-19. For the study at large: Specimens from acute and convalescent COVID-19 originated in the United States, Italy and Spain.

Assay used: immunoSEQ multiplex PCR; TCRdb lists only in-frame clones, some missing. The data show about 100,000 clones, around four fifths seen once. V lost 8 bases to trimming and J lost 2 bases, with 40 bases between them. Per germline, CDR1 MNHGY and CDR2 SVAAGI. The CDR3 has 22 amino acids. The material sequenced was peripheral blood. The chain is built from TRBV6-9 and TRBJ2-7; D perhaps matches TRBD1 (6 bases). The receptor was isolated from a man aged 65 to 79 with active or convalescent COVID-19. The CDR3 reads CASRFWTDLGLRVRHPAYEQYF. The DNA for the CDR3 is TGTGCCAGCCGCTTCTGGACAGATCTAGGCCTACGAGTAAGACATCCGGCCTACGAGCAGTACTTC.